The 24 T cell receptor beta chains presented below share a single source sample, sequenced in a study of blood T cell repertoires in COVID-19. Profiling relied on immunoSEQ multiplex PCR, and the TCRdb table lists in-frame clones only, not all of them. Of over 100,000 clones in the sample, 80% to 90% were seen once. Sequences were obtained from peripheral blood. The receptor set was obtained from a man aged 55 to 70 with COVID-19, enrolled during active disease.

This sequence joins TRBV5-1 and TRBJ2-5; 7 bases map to TRBD2. CDR3 length: 13 residues. Germline loops: CDR1 SGHRS, CDR2 YFSETQ. CDR3 nucleotides: TGCGCAGGGAGGGGAGATTCTCAAGAGACCCAGTACTTC. Protein: CAGRGDSQETQYF.

J is TRBJ1-2 and V is TRBV6-5; TRBD1 matches at 7 bases. J gave up 6 bases and V 7 bases, and 11 bases lay outside the gene matches. This CDR3 region has 14 residues. Germline V gene data show CDR1 as MNHEY and CDR2 as SVGAGI. The CDR3 DNA reads TGTGCCAGCACGACCGACAGGGTGGTGGATGGCTACACCTTC. It yields the protein CASTTDRVVDGYTF.

The V call is TRBV7-8, the J call TRBJ1-2; TRBD1 is a possible D gene (6 bases). The CDR3 consists of 19 residues. The germline V gene has CDR1 SGHVS and CDR2 FQNEAQ. V lost 5 bases, J lost 2 bases, and 27 bases lay in between. The DNA of the CDR3 is TGTGCCAGCAGCCCAAGGGTGGGGGCACAGGGAGTCTGGAACTATGGCTACACCTTC. As protein: CASSPRVGAQGVWNYGYTF.

The V call is TRBV3-1 (or the pseudogene TRBV3-2), the J call TRBJ2-2, with 8 bases aligning to TRBD1. V lost 3 bases, J lost 4 bases, and 7 bases stayed unmatched. This CDR3 is 16 amino acids long. Germline V gene data show CDR1 as LGHDT and CDR2 as YNNKEL (reference sequence). In nucleotides, the CDR3 is TGTGCCAGCAGCCAGGGAACCGGGACAGGCACCGGGGAGCTGTTTTTT. The encoded protein is CASSQGTGTGTGELFF.

This chain connects TRBV12-5 to TRBJ1-2, with a possible D match to TRBD1 (6 bases). In germline, CDR1 is LGHNT, CDR2 FRNRAP. Trimming left V 5 bases short and J 2 bases short, with 30 bases between. CDR3 length: 20 residues. CDR3 coding DNA: TGTGCTAGTGGTCTTGCCGATTGGCAGGGAGGTCGGGGGGCCAACTATGGCTACACCTTC. Its translation: CASGLADWQGGRGANYGYTF.

V usage is TRBV30 and J usage is TRBJ1-2; D remains unclear. CDR3 length: 15 residues. V dropped 3 bases and J dropped 5 bases, with 19 bases sitting between them. CDR1 is GTSNPN, CDR2 SVGIG, per germline (reference sequence). CDR3 amino acids: CAWRGRYLDSYGYTF. The CDR3 DNA sequence: TGTGCCTGGAGAGGCCGCTACCTGGACTCGTATGGCTACACCTTC.

The CDR3 loop reads CSVDAGGYGYTF. The CDR3 nucleotides are TGCAGCGTTGACGCAGGGGGGTATGGCTACACCTTC. The chain links TRBV29-1 to TRBJ1-2, with 7 bases that match TRBD1. V shed 3 bases, J shed 5 bases, and the junction held 3 bases outside the gene matches. Germline values: CDR1 SQVTM, CDR2 ANQGSEA. The CDR3 is made up of 12 amino acids.

This chain joins TRBV12-3 or TRBV12-4 and TRBJ2-1; 8 nucleotides agree with TRBD2. The ends lost 5 bases at V and 7 bases at J; junction bases unmatched: 4. The CDR3 is 13 amino acids. CDR3 bases: TGTGCCAGCAGTGTGCCGGGGGGGAATGAGCAGTTCTTC. This encodes CASSVPGGNEQFF.

J is TRBJ2-2 and V is TRBV3-1 (or the pseudogene TRBV3-2); D unclear. Germline V gene lookup returns CDR1 LGHDT and CDR2 YNNKEL (reference sequence). With 0 bases removed from V and 0 bases from J, the gap between germline ends came to 5 bases. The CDR3 extends over 15 amino acids. The DNA of the CDR3 is TGTGCCAGCAGCCAAGATCGGGCGAACACCGGGGAGCTGTTTTTT. The encoded protein is CASSQDRANTGELFF.

The chain couples TRBV30 to TRBJ1-6; no reliable D call. This CDR3 spans 12 amino acids. V lost 2 bases and J 5 bases, leaving 4 bases between the germline ends. Germline V gene data show CDR1 as GTSNPN and CDR2 as SVGIG (reference sequence). CDR3 sequence (DNA): TGTGCCTGGAGTACGGATAATTCACCCCTCCACTTT. Protein sequence: CAWSTDNSPLHF.

This clone was seen only once. The J gene is TRBJ1-5, the V gene TRBV6-2 or TRBV6-3; 8 bases align to TRBD1. In germline, CDR1 is MNHEY, CDR2 SVGEGT. After removal of 6 bases from V and 6 bases from J, the junction contained 7 bases not matched to a gene. CDR3 length: 14 amino acids. Written as DNA, the CDR3 is TGTGCCAGCAGCGGACAGGGAGGCATTCAGCCCCAGCATTTT. Translating it yields CASSGQGGIQPQHF.

Note on this clone: The identical CDR3 is also encoded by other nucleotide sequences in the sample. This chain connects TRBV29-1 to TRBJ2-5; D is uncertain. From germline, CDR1 is SQVTM and CDR2 ANQGSEA. The ends were cut back, 5 bases at V and 5 bases at J, with 9 bases in the middle. The CDR3 is 11 amino acids. The CDR3 sequence: CSVSGVETQYF. CDR3 DNA sequence: TGCAGCGTTTCCGGAGTGGAGACCCAGTACTTC.

V usage is TRBV7-2 and J usage is TRBJ2-1; 8 bases line up with TRBD1. The CDR3 sequence is 15 residues long. CDR1 is SGHTA, CDR2 FQGNSA, per germline. V was clipped by 5 bases and J by 2 bases; unmatched bases: 5. CDR3 sequence (DNA): TGTGCCAGCAGCCCGGACAGGGCGACCTACAATGAGCAGTTCTTC. Its protein product is CASSPDRATYNEQFF.

The V and J genes are TRBV9 and TRBJ1-2, with D possibly TRBD1 on 6 matching bases. The CDR3 contains 14 residues. V gave up 0 bases and J gave up 6 bases, with 12 bases separating them. Germline V gene sequence: CDR1 SGDLS, CDR2 YYNGEE. CDR3 coding DNA: TGTGCCAGCAGCGTAGGGGTGGGGGCGAATGGCTACACCTTC. Protein sequence: CASSVGVGANGYTF. Combining the CDR3 with reference TRBV9 and TRBJ1-2 gives the whole variable domain DSGVTQTPKHLITATGQRVTLRCSPRSGDLSVYWYQQSLDQGLQFLIQYYNGEERAKGNILERFSAQQFPDLHSELNLSSLELGDSALYFCASSVGVGANGYTFGSGTRLTVV.

The chain has TRBV5-1 and TRBJ2-3; 12 bases are a match to TRBD2. Germline assignment: CDR1 SGHRS and CDR2 YFSETQ. The CDR3 runs 17 residues. V gave up 3 bases and J gave up 2 bases; unmatched junction bases: 7. The CDR3 is CASSSELAGGYTDTQYF. The CDR3, as DNA: TGCGCCAGCAGCTCTGAACTAGCGGGGGGCTACACAGATACGCAGTATTTT.

The J gene is TRBJ2-7, the V gene TRBV12-3 or TRBV12-4, with 7 bases lining up with TRBD1. The CDR3 sequence is 13 residues long. V lost 7 bases to trimming and J lost 2 bases; unmatched junction nucleotides: 5. The DNA of the CDR3 is TGTGCCAGCACCCAGCAGGGGGCCTACGAGCAGTACTTC. It yields the protein CASTQQGAYEQYF.

This clone showed up just once. The CDR3 spells CASSPRDRVTYEQYF. CDR3 coding DNA: TGTGCCAGCAGCCCCCGGGACAGGGTTACCTACGAGCAGTACTTC. J is TRBJ2-7 and V is TRBV11-2; 9 bases fit TRBD1. The junction had 7 bases not matched to a gene; V was cut back by 5 bases and J by 2 bases. The CDR3 totals 15 residues. Germline V gene sequence: CDR1 SGHAT, CDR2 FQNNGV.

V usage is TRBV19 and J usage is TRBJ1-5; D possibly corresponds to TRBD1 (6 bases). The CDR3 sequence is 16 residues long. V was cut by 4 bases and J by 2 bases, with 15 bases left in between. Germline lookup yields CDR1 LNHDA and CDR2 SQIVND (reference sequence). This chain's CDR3 is CASSTKHRDRNQPQHF. For the CDR3, the DNA is TGTGCCAGTAGTACCAAGCACAGGGATCGCAATCAGCCCCAGCATTTT.

The chain combines TRBV29-1 with TRBJ2-5, with D perhaps matching TRBD1 (5 bases). The length of the CDR3 is 12 residues. V lost 4 bases and J lost 1, with 7 bases in between. Germline-derived CDR1 and CDR2 are SQVTM and ANQGSEA. CDR3 amino acids: CSVGRAQETQYF. The CDR3 coding sequence is TGCAGCGTTGGCAGGGCCCAAGAGACCCAGTACTTC.

This chain joins TRBV6-5 and TRBJ2-5; TRBD1 matches 7 bases. V was clipped by 6 bases and J by 5 bases; unmatched bases: 6. Germline V CDR1 and CDR2: MNHEY, SVGAGI. The CDR3 totals 13 residues. Written as DNA, the CDR3 is TGTGCCAGCAGCCGACAGGGAGTGGAGACCCAGTACTTC. This gives the protein CASSRQGVETQYF.

V usage is TRBV3-1 (or the pseudogene TRBV3-2) and J usage is TRBJ2-1; perhaps TRBD1 as D (5 bases). CDR1 LGHDT and CDR2 YNNKEL come from the germline V gene (reference sequence). V gave up 1 base and J gave up 2 bases, with 12 bases separating them. This CDR3 has 16 amino acids. Here the CDR3 reads CASSQGGRNPYNEQFF. In nucleotides, the CDR3 is TGTGCCAGCAGCCAAGGGGGCCGCAACCCCTACAATGAGCAGTTCTTC.

CDR3 DNA: TGTGCCAGCGGACGGCGGGGCCCTGGGATAGAGACCCAGTACTTC. Protein sequence: CASGRRGPGIETQYF. The chain carries TRBV27 and TRBJ2-5; maybe TRBD2 (6 bases). CDR3 size: 15 residues. Trimming pared 8 bases from V and 4 bases from J, leaving 20 bases between. Per the germline V gene, CDR1 is MNHEY and CDR2 is SMNVEV (reference sequence).

This clone has only one observation. The chain is built from TRBV2 and TRBJ2-5; TRBD1 agrees at 7 bases. Trimming at V came to 7 bases and at J to 5 bases, leaving 7 bases not matched to a gene. The CDR3 contains 13 residues. Germline values: CDR1 SNHLY, CDR2 FYNNEI. This chain's CDR3 is CASTGGRAETQYF. The CDR3 region has the DNA TGTGCCAGCACAGGGGGTCGAGCTGAGACCCAGTACTTC.

The V call is TRBV5-1, the J call TRBJ2-7, with TRBD1 as a possible D gene (6 bases). Germline assignment: CDR1 SGHRS and CDR2 YFSETQ. This CDR3 spans 13 amino acids. The V end was cut by 3 bases, the J end by 4 bases, with 11 bases between. CDR3 coding DNA: TGCGCCAGCAGCTACGGACAGATATACGAGCAGTACTTC. This gives the protein CASSYGQIYEQYF.